This T cell receptor (beta chain) originates from a study of preoperative IRX-2 immunotherapy in early breast cancer. In this sample, this clone turned up a few times. This CDR3 contains 14 residues. J lost 12 bases, V lost 5 bases, and 15 bases had no gene match. Germline V lookup: CDR1 LNHNV, CDR2 YYDKDF (reference sequence). Profiled with immunoSEQ multiplex PCR; TCRdb holds only in-frame clones, not every one. The sample comprises approximately 96,000 clones, 86% of which are singletons, and roughly 1.9% rests with the top ten. This sample's treatment: preoperative locoregional IRX-2 cytokine immunotherapy. This phase Ib study tested locoregional IRX-2 cytokine immunotherapy given before surgery.

The sample consisted of tumor tissue, taken after IRX-2 immunotherapy. The sequence came from a human donor with breast cancer. The V gene is TRBV15, the J gene TRBJ1-2, with 7 bases lining up with TRBD1. CDR3 nucleotides: TGTGCCACCAGCCCCCAAGACAGGGTTCTCGGGGACACCTTC. Protein product: CATSPQDRVLGDTF.